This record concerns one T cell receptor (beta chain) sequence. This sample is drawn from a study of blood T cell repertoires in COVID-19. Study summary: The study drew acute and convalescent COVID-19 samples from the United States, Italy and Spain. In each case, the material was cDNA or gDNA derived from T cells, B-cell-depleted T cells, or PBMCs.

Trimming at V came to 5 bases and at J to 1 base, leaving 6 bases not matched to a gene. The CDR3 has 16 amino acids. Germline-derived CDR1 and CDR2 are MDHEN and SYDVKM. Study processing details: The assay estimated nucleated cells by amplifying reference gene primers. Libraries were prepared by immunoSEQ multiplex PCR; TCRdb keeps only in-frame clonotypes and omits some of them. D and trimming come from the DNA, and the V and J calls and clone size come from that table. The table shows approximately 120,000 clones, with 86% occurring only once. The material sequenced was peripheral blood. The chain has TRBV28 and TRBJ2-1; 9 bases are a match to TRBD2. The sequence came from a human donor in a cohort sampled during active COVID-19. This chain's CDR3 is CASSPYSGSSYNEQFF. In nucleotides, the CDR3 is TGTGCCAGCAGTCCTTATAGCGGGAGTTCCTACAATGAGCAGTTCTTC.